These T cell receptor beta chains were read from a single sample in a study of cytomegalovirus exposure and HLA in healthy donors. The protocol was immunoSEQ multiplex PCR, while the TCRdb copy is restricted to in-frame clones and leaves out a portion. The sample has 110,000 or so clones, approximately 11% seen once. Input material: PBMCs. Receptors originate from a man aged 40-49 years in good health and CMV-seropositive. CDR3s include the opening cysteine and the closing phenylalanine or tryptophan. Fields, in order: clone size, J gene, D gene, V gene, CDR3 protein, CDR3 DNA. D genes are given only for firm matches. Size is stated for part of the rows, as once, few or many counts, or as a class when the clone is expanded.

size: few; J: TRBJ2-2; D: TRBD1; V: TRBV29-1; CDR3: CSVRQGRTGELFF; DNA: TGCAGCGTAAGACAGGGGAGAACCGGGGAGCTGTTTTTT
size: few; J: TRBJ2-7; D: .; V: TRBV6-1; CDR3: CASRRASNEQYF; DNA: TGTGCCAGCAGAAGGGCTAGCAACGAGCAGTACTTC
size: few; J: TRBJ2-3; D: TRBD2; V: TRBV5-1; CDR3: CASSSYTSGPFSTDTQYF; DNA: TGCGCCAGCAGCTCTTATACTAGCGGGCCTTTTAGCACAGATACGCAGTATTTT
size: .; J: TRBJ1-3; D: .; V: TRBV2; CDR3: CASSDQGSGNTIYF; DNA: TGCGCCAGCAGCGACCAGGGATCTGGAAACACCATATATTTT
size: .; J: TRBJ2-7; D: TRBD2; V: TRBV7-8; CDR3: CASSSGLAGGSYEQYF; DNA: TGTGCCAGCAGCTCCGGACTAGCGGGAGGTTCCTACGAGCAGTACTTC
size: .; J: TRBJ2-5; D: TRBD1; V: TRBV7-2; CDR3: CASSPGDRAQETQYF; DNA: TGTGCCAGCAGCCCCGGGGACAGGGCACAAGAGACCCAGTACTTC
size: .; J: TRBJ2-7; D: .; V: TRBV11-2; CDR3: CASSLEAGFHEQYF; DNA: TGTGCCAGCAGCTTAGAGGCGGGTTTCCACGAGCAGTACTTC
size: .; J: TRBJ2-7; D: TRBD1; V: TRBV6-5; CDR3: CASRGDRDGEQYF; DNA: TGTGCCAGCAGGGGGGACAGGGATGGTGAGCAGTACTTC
size: few; J: TRBJ2-7; D: .; V: TRBV29-1; CDR3: CSVEPTIQGREQYF; DNA: TGCAGCGTTGAACCCACAATACAGGGACGCGAGCAGTACTTC
size: few; J: TRBJ2-7; D: .; V: TRBV6-1; CDR3: CASSIRGEQYF; DNA: TGTGCCAGCAGTATACGGGGCGAGCAGTACTTC
size: few; J: TRBJ2-1; D: TRBD2; V: TRBV19; CDR3: CASSITVGGYNEQFF; DNA: TGTGCCAGTAGTATCACTGTGGGGGGGTACAATGAGCAGTTCTTC
size: few; J: TRBJ2-7; D: TRBD2; V: TRBV7-2; CDR3: CASTLSGNSYEQYF; DNA: TGTGCCAGCACTCTCAGCGGGAACTCCTACGAGCAGTACTTC
size: .; J: TRBJ2-7; D: TRBD2; V: TRBV5-1; CDR3: CASSPGLAGSHEQYF; DNA: TGCGCCAGCAGCCCTGGACTAGCGGGATCCCACGAGCAGTACTTC
size: few; J: TRBJ1-1; D: .; V: TRBV19; CDR3: CASSIQVMNTEAFF; DNA: TGTGCCAGTAGCATACAGGTTATGAACACTGAAGCTTTCTTT
size: .; J: TRBJ2-2; D: TRBD2; V: TRBV4-3; CDR3: CASSQDFLAGAGELFF; DNA: TGCGCCAGCAGCCAAGATTTTCTAGCGGGAGCCGGGGAGCTGTTTTTT
size: .; J: TRBJ2-3; D: TRBD1; V: TRBV7-7; CDR3: CASSRSLPRTGTEGTDTQYF; DNA: TGTGCTAGCAGCCGCTCCCTTCCCCGCACCGGGACAGAGGGCACAGATACGCAGTATTTT
size: few; J: TRBJ1-2; D: .; V: TRBV28; CDR3: CASTTFVNGYTF; DNA: TGTGCCAGCACCACTTTTGTGAATGGCTACACCTTC
size: once; J: TRBJ2-3; D: .; V: TRBV6-5; CDR3: CASSYSYASEKYF; DNA: TGTGCCAGCAGTTACTCCTACGCCTCCGAGAAGTATTTT
size: .; J: TRBJ2-7; D: .; V: TRBV9; CDR3: CASSFIPDSLSSYEQYF; DNA: TGTGCCAGCAGCTTCATACCGGACAGCCTGAGCTCCTACGAGCAGTACTTC
size: few; J: TRBJ2-7; D: TRBD1; V: TRBV4-1; CDR3: CASSQDLGTGGSYEQYF; DNA: TGCGCCAGCAGCCAAGACCTCGGGACAGGGGGTTCCTACGAGCAGTACTTC
size: few; J: TRBJ2-5; D: .; V: TRBV15; CDR3: CATSTSWPPETQYF; DNA: TGTGCCACCAGCACCTCGTGGCCGCCAGAGACCCAGTACTTC
size: few; J: TRBJ1-2; D: TRBD1; V: TRBV7-9; CDR3: CASSGDGTDWGGYTF; DNA: TGTGCCAGCAGCGGAGATGGGACAGATTGGGGTGGCTACACCTTC
size: .; J: TRBJ1-2; D: .; V: TRBV19; CDR3: CASGILAGSLYGYTF; DNA: TGTGCCAGCGGCATTCTCGCAGGAAGCCTTTATGGCTACACCTTC
size: few; J: TRBJ1-4; D: .; V: TRBV29-1; CDR3: CSVGEGGDEKLFF; DNA: TGCAGCGTTGGGGAAGGGGGGGACGAAAAACTGTTTTTT
size: few; J: TRBJ1-1; D: .; V: TRBV2; CDR3: CASTFHRDTEAFF; DNA: TGTGCCAGCACCTTCCACAGGGACACTGAAGCTTTCTTT
size: .; J: TRBJ1-1; D: .; V: TRBV19; CDR3: CASSRQGTGTTEAFF; DNA: TGTGCCAGTAGTAGACAAGGTACGGGAACCACTGAAGCTTTCTTT
size: few; J: TRBJ2-2; D: TRBD2; V: TRBV6-5; CDR3: CASSYWRGRNTGELFF; DNA: TGTGCCAGCAGTTACTGGCGCGGGAGGAACACCGGGGAGCTGTTTTTT
size: .; J: TRBJ1-4; D: TRBD1; V: TRBV7-7; CDR3: CASSLGTGATNEKLFF; DNA: TGTGCCAGCAGCCTAGGGACAGGGGCTACTAATGAAAAACTGTTTTTT
size: .; J: TRBJ1-1; D: TRBD1; V: TRBV6-5; CDR3: CASTIGDSTEAFF; DNA: TGTGCCAGCACCATCGGGGACAGCACTGAAGCTTTCTTT
size: .; J: TRBJ2-2; D: .; V: TRBV7-3; CDR3: CASSYRGTGELFF; DNA: TGTGCCAGCAGCTACCGGGGAACCGGGGAGCTGTTTTTT
size: few; J: TRBJ2-1; D: .; V: TRBV13; CDR3: CASSLGGAPWNEQFF; DNA: TGTGCCAGCAGCTTGGGGGGTGCCCCTTGGAATGAGCAGTTCTTC
size: .; J: TRBJ2-7; D: TRBD2; V: TRBV28; CDR3: CASSSGTSVHEQYF; DNA: TGTGCCAGCAGTTCCGGGACTAGCGTACACGAGCAGTACTTC
size: .; J: TRBJ2-1; D: .; V: TRBV7-2; CDR3: CASSLGQGRHEQFF; DNA: TGTGCCAGCAGCTTAGGTCAGGGTAGGCATGAGCAGTTCTTC
size: few; J: TRBJ1-4; D: .; V: TRBV4-1; CDR3: CASSQEDTGIEKLFF; DNA: TGCGCCAGCAGCCAAGAAGACACGGGAATCGAAAAACTGTTTTTT
size: few; J: TRBJ2-3; D: .; V: TRBV29-1; CDR3: CSVEGTPGVDYTQYF; DNA: TGCAGCGTTGAAGGGACTCCGGGGGTGGATTATACGCAGTATTTT
size: .; J: TRBJ2-1; D: .; V: TRBV7-2; CDR3: CASSPNWAGAQGNEQFF; DNA: TGTGCCAGCAGCCCAAACTGGGCGGGAGCGCAGGGGAATGAGCAGTTCTTC
size: few; J: TRBJ2-2; D: TRBD2; V: TRBV13; CDR3: CASSLSLLAGWSGELFF; DNA: TGTGCCAGCAGCTTATCTCTACTAGCGGGATGGTCCGGGGAGCTGTTTTTT
size: few; J: TRBJ2-5; D: TRBD1; V: TRBV7-6; CDR3: CASSLTGASTGVGPQETQYF; DNA: TGTGCCAGCAGCTTGACAGGAGCCTCAACAGGGGTAGGTCCCCAAGAGACCCAGTACTTC
size: .; J: TRBJ2-1; D: TRBD2; V: TRBV27; CDR3: CASSLSYRGTSGPLGFF; DNA: TGTGCCAGCAGTTTATCATATAGGGGGACTAGCGGGCCCCTGGGGTTCTTC
size: .; J: TRBJ2-1; D: .; V: TRBV7-8; CDR3: CASRLQGPSTYNEQFF; DNA: TGTGCCAGCAGGCTTCAGGGGCCCTCCACATACAATGAGCAGTTCTTC
size: few; J: TRBJ2-5; D: .; V: TRBV7-9; CDR3: CASSGDNQETQYF; DNA: TGTGCCAGCAGCGGGGACAACCAAGAGACCCAGTACTTC
size: .; J: TRBJ1-1; D: .; V: TRBV7-6; CDR3: CASSLGETNTEAFF; DNA: TGTGCCAGCAGCTTAGGGGAGACGAACACTGAAGCTTTCTTT
size: few; J: TRBJ2-1; D: .; V: TRBV5-1; CDR3: CASSLTGTSYNEQFF; DNA: TGCGCCAGCAGCTTAACAGGTACCTCCTACAATGAGCAGTTCTTC
size: few; J: TRBJ2-5; D: TRBD1; V: TRBV11-2; CDR3: CASSLGDRGRGETQYF; DNA: TGTGCCAGCAGCTTAGGGGACAGGGGGCGCGGAGAGACCCAGTACTTC
size: once; J: TRBJ1-2; D: TRBD1; V: TRBV27; CDR3: CASSLSGTGPPHYGYTF; DNA: TGTGCCAGCAGTTTATCCGGGACAGGCCCCCCACACTATGGCTACACCTTC
size: .; J: TRBJ2-7; D: .; V: TRBV4-3; CDR3: CASSGDNYEQYF; DNA: TGCGCCAGCAGCGGGGACAACTACGAGCAGTACTTC
size: .; J: TRBJ1-3; D: .; V: TRBV2; CDR3: CASSLAEGNTIYF; DNA: TGTGCCAGCAGCCTGGCGGAAGGAAACACCATATATTTT
size: few; J: TRBJ2-7; D: .; V: TRBV30; CDR3: CAWGSSYEQYF; DNA: TGTGCCTGGGGTAGCTCCTACGAGCAGTACTTC
size: few; J: TRBJ1-2; D: .; V: TRBV28; CDR3: CASSFWTDNYGYTF; DNA: TGTGCCAGCAGTTTTTGGACAGACAACTATGGCTACACCTTC
size: few; J: TRBJ2-5; D: .; V: TRBV25-1; CDR3: CASSGTAVQETQYF; DNA: TGTGCCAGCAGTGGGACAGCGGTACAAGAGACCCAGTACTTC
size: few; J: TRBJ2-3; D: .; V: TRBV5-1; CDR3: CASSTRQRTDTQYF; DNA: TGCGCCAGCAGCACCCGACAGCGCACAGATACGCAGTATTTT
size: few; J: TRBJ1-1; D: .; V: TRBV5-6; CDR3: CASSLIRAEAFF; DNA: TGTGCCAGCAGCCTCATTCGCGCTGAAGCTTTCTTT
size: few; J: TRBJ2-2; D: TRBD1; V: TRBV5-8; CDR3: CASSLGQGTANTGELFF; DNA: TGTGCCAGCAGCTTGGGACAGGGAACGGCGAACACCGGGGAGCTGTTTTTT
size: .; J: TRBJ2-3; D: .; V: TRBV7-9; CDR3: CASAPRGPDTQYF; DNA: TGTGCCAGCGCCCCGCGGGGGCCAGATACGCAGTATTTT
size: .; J: TRBJ2-2; D: .; V: TRBV10-3; CDR3: CAAGQNTGELFF; DNA: TGTGCCGCGGGTCAGAACACCGGGGAGCTGTTTTTT
size: few; J: TRBJ2-1; D: .; V: TRBV7-8; CDR3: CASSLRIQRDRNEQFF; DNA: TGTGCCAGCAGCCTCCGGATCCAGAGGGATAGGAATGAGCAGTTCTTC
size: few; J: TRBJ2-7; D: TRBD2; V: TRBV19; CDR3: CASMASGTYEQYF; DNA: TGTGCCAGTATGGCTAGCGGTACGTACGAGCAGTACTTC
size: few; J: TRBJ1-2; D: .; V: TRBV29-1; CDR3: CSVPRAGNYGYTF; DNA: TGCAGCGTCCCTAGAGCAGGGAACTATGGCTACACCTTC
size: .; J: TRBJ2-3; D: TRBD2; V: TRBV4-1; CDR3: CASSRGTSGRVGFGDTQYF; DNA: TGCGCCAGCAGCCGGGGGACTAGCGGGAGGGTCGGGTTCGGAGATACGCAGTATTTT
size: few; J: TRBJ2-1; D: TRBD2; V: TRBV5-1; CDR3: CASSWRVPSGSSYNEQFF; DNA: TGCGCCAGCAGCTGGAGGGTCCCTAGCGGGAGCTCCTACAATGAGCAGTTCTTC